This record looks at one T cell receptor (beta chain) sequence and its context. This entry belongs to a study of cytomegalovirus exposure and HLA in healthy donors. The PCR contained 60 Vbeta and 13 Jbeta primers. The table came from immunoSEQ multiplex PCR; TCRdb's copy has only in-frame clones and leaves some out. The sample features approximately 110,000 clones, with about 2.2% in its top ten. This receptor was identified in a middle-aged man in good health and CMV-seronegative. Input material: PBMCs.

CDR3 protein: CASSLGLEASTDTQYF. CDR3 coding DNA: TGTGCCAGCAGCTTGGGACTAGAAGCTAGCACAGATACGCAGTATTTT. The chain uses TRBV5-6 and TRBJ2-3; the D gene is possibly TRBD2 (6 bases). The CDR3 sequence is 16 residues long. The germline CDR1 and CDR2 sequences are SGHDT and YYEEEE. V was trimmed by 0 bases and J by 0 bases, leaving 11 bases between them.